These T cell receptor beta chains were read from a single sample in a study of beta chain features in type 1 diabetes. Generated by immunoSEQ multiplex PCR, the TCRdb table keeps only in-frame clones and is missing some. The repertoire holds about 260,000 clones, with around 65% as singletons. The sample comprised naive CD4+ T cells from blood. Source of these receptors: a man aged 25-40 years in good health. CDR3s include the opening cysteine and the closing phenylalanine or tryptophan. A D gene is named only where the DNA matches it firmly. Part of the rows lack a size; the others show once, few, many or a class for expanded clones.

J | V | size | D | CDR3 | DNA
TRBJ2-1 | TRBV19 | - | TRBD1 | CASSLYPGQLGNEQFF | TGTGCCAGTAGTCTATATCCGGGACAGCTCGGGAATGAGCAGTTCTTC
TRBJ2-1 | TRBV29-1 | - | TRBD1 | CSTLRDSTLSEQFF | TGCAGCACGCTCCGGGACAGTACCCTTTCCGAGCAGTTCTTC
TRBJ2-6 | TRBV9 | - | - | CASSVAFQDGSGANVLTF | TGTGCCAGCAGCGTAGCCTTTCAAGATGGCTCTGGGGCCAACGTCCTGACTTTC
TRBJ2-7 | TRBV6-1 | once | - | CASPKDGSYEQYF | TGTGCCAGCCCAAAGGACGGGAGCTACGAGCAGTACTTC
TRBJ2-3 | TRBV29-1 | few | - | CSVAGILTDTQYF | TGCAGCGTTGCAGGGATTCTCACAGATACGCAGTATTTT
TRBJ2-7 | TRBV25-1 | - | - | CASSEGGRQYEQYF | TGTGCCAGCAGTGAAGGTGGAAGGCAGTACGAGCAGTACTTC
TRBJ2-1 | TRBV30 | - | - | CAWSANLDQQFF | TGTGCCTGGAGTGCGAACCTTGACCAGCAGTTCTTC
TRBJ2-3 | TRBV2 | - | - | CASSDYLNTQYF | TGTGCCAGCAGTGACTACTTAAATACGCAGTATTTT
TRBJ2-4 | TRBV6-5 | - | - | CASRDGAKNIQYF | TGTGCCAGCAGAGACGGAGCCAAAAACATTCAGTACTTC
TRBJ2-1 | TRBV6-6 | - | TRBD2 | CASSITSGEQFF | TGTGCCAGCAGTATCACTAGCGGGGAGCAGTTCTTC
TRBJ1-5 | TRBV28 | - | - | CASSPTVNQPQHF | TGTGCCAGCAGTCCAACAGTCAATCAGCCCCAGCATTTT
TRBJ2-4 | TRBV13 | - | - | CASSLIGSQLAKNIQYF | TGTGCCAGCAGCTTGATTGGATCTCAACTAGCCAAAAACATTCAGTACTTC
TRBJ1-2 | TRBV7-2 | - | - | CASSLVGQGNYGYTF | TGTGCCAGCAGCTTAGTCGGCCAGGGAAACTATGGCTACACCTTC
TRBJ2-6 | TRBV29-1 | - | TRBD1 | CSVVQGSSGANVLTF | TGCAGCGTCGTACAGGGGTCCTCTGGGGCCAACGTCCTGACTTTC
TRBJ2-5 | TRBV29-1 | - | - | CSVIRQVQETQYF | TGCAGCGTTATAAGACAAGTGCAAGAGACCCAGTACTTC
TRBJ2-1 | TRBV30 | - | - | CAWIGGSYNEQFF | TGTGCCTGGATTGGAGGCTCCTACAATGAGCAGTTCTTC
TRBJ2-1 | TRBV29-1 | - | - | CSSRPEDEQFF | TGCAGCTCGAGGCCAGAGGATGAGCAGTTCTTC
TRBJ2-3 | TRBV4-3 | few | - | CASSQGSVLPSHTQYF | TGCGCCAGCAGCCAAGGGTCCGTTCTACCGTCGCATACGCAGTATTTT
TRBJ2-7 | TRBV5-4 | - | - | CASSSKRSPSSYEQYF | TGTGCCAGCAGCTCCAAGCGCAGCCCGAGTTCCTACGAGCAGTACTTC
TRBJ1-2 | TRBV2 | - | - | CASSPAGSGYGYTF | TGTGCCAGCTCCCCCGCGGGGTCTGGCTATGGCTACACCTTC
TRBJ1-6 | TRBV2 | - | TRBD1 | CASNLDRDNSPLHF | TGTGCCAGCAACCTAGACAGGGATAATTCACCCCTCCACTTT
TRBJ1-1 | TRBV14 | - | - | CASSQDWAGTEAFF | TGTGCCAGCAGCCAAGATTGGGCCGGCACTGAAGCTTTCTTT
TRBJ2-7 | TRBV2 | - | - | CASSKGGPSFYEQYF | TGTGCCAGCAGTAAGGGAGGCCCCTCCTTCTACGAGCAGTACTTC
TRBJ2-7 | TRBV28 | - | - | CASQAGHPSYEQYF | TGTGCCAGCCAGGCAGGGCACCCTTCCTACGAGCAGTACTTC
TRBJ1-5 | TRBV29-1 | - | - | CSVRGGGNQPQHF | TGCAGCGTTCGCGGGGGCGGCAATCAGCCCCAGCATTTT
TRBJ2-7 | TRBV29-1 | - | TRBD2 | CSVGGLASEQYF | TGCAGCGTTGGGGGACTAGCTTCCGAGCAGTACTTC
TRBJ2-2 | TRBV29-1 | - | TRBD1 | CSAGQGAGGELFF | TGCAGCGCTGGACAGGGGGCAGGCGGGGAGCTGTTTTTT
TRBJ2-2 | TRBV29-1 | - | - | CSAARSVGGELFF | TGCAGCGCCGCCAGGTCGGTTGGCGGGGAGCTGTTTTTT
TRBJ2-1 | TRBV20-1 | - | - | CSARTGTQKFF | TGCAGTGCTAGAACGGGGACCCAGAAGTTCTTC
TRBJ2-1 | TRBV7-9 | few | TRBD1 | CASSSDRVSYNEQFF | TGTGCCAGCAGCTCGGACAGGGTTTCCTACAATGAGCAGTTCTTC
TRBJ2-3 | TRBV10-3 | - | - | CAGGSTDTQYF | TGTGCCGGCGGATCCACAGATACGCAGTATTTT
TRBJ2-7 | TRBV9 | - | TRBD2 | CASSLGTSGSYEQYF | TGTGCCAGCAGCCTAGGGACTAGCGGCTCCTACGAGCAGTACTTC
TRBJ2-3 | TRBV5-1 | - | TRBD2 | CASREGLAGTDTQYF | TGCGCCAGCAGAGAGGGACTAGCGGGCACAGATACGCAGTATTTT
TRBJ2-1 | TRBV28 | few | TRBD2 | CASTFRGLAGVEQFF | TGTGCCAGCACCTTCCGGGGACTAGCGGGAGTTGAGCAGTTCTTC
TRBJ2-1 | TRBV7-2 | - | TRBD2 | CASSLEGTISYNEQFF | TGTGCCAGCAGCTTAGAAGGGACTATCTCCTACAATGAGCAGTTCTTC
TRBJ2-1 | TRBV9 | - | TRBD2 | CASSVVGLAGLNEQFF | TGTGCCAGCAGCGTAGTCGGGCTAGCGGGACTCAATGAGCAGTTCTTC
TRBJ1-3 | TRBV5-1 | - | TRBD1 | CASSLDRGGGNTIYF | TGCGCCAGCAGCCTAGACAGGGGCGGAGGAAACACCATATATTTT
TRBJ2-1 | TRBV27 | - | - | CASSLSVSGNEQFF | TGTGCCAGCAGTTTATCGGTCTCCGGCAATGAGCAGTTCTTC
TRBJ1-4 | TRBV2 | few | - | CASSGNEKLFF | TGTGCCAGCAGTGGTAATGAAAAACTGTTTTTT
TRBJ2-7 | TRBV7-2 | - | - | CASSLGRREQYF | TGTGCCAGCAGCCTGGGACGCCGCGAGCAGTACTTC
TRBJ2-2 | TRBV7-9 | - | TRBD2 | CASSFRLAENTGELFF | TGTGCCAGCAGCTTTAGACTAGCGGAGAACACCGGGGAGCTGTTTTTT
TRBJ2-3 | TRBV9 | - | TRBD2 | CASSVGEGHTDTQYF | TGTGCCAGCAGCGTAGGGGAGGGCCACACAGATACGCAGTATTTT
TRBJ2-1 | TRBV10-3 | - | TRBD2 | CATHRVAGGGRSYNEQFF | TGTGCCACCCACCGGGTAGCGGGGGGAGGAAGGTCCTACAATGAGCAGTTCTTC
TRBJ1-1 | TRBV29-1 | - | TRBD1 | CSVGGQEIKKAFF | TGCAGCGTTGGGGGACAGGAGATTAAGAAAGCTTTCTTT
TRBJ2-4 | TRBV7-9 | - | TRBD1 | CASSLADRGPKNIQYF | TGTGCCAGCAGCTTAGCCGACAGGGGTCCCAAAAACATTCAGTACTTC
TRBJ2-1 | TRBV11-2 | - | - | CASSSDGSYNEQFF | TGTGCCAGCAGCTCCGACGGATCCTACAATGAGCAGTTCTTC
TRBJ1-1 | TRBV7-8 | - | - | CASSLARTPRKVGAFF | TGTGCCAGCAGCTTAGCGCGCACTCCTCGAAAGGTGGGAGCTTTCTTT
TRBJ2-1 | TRBV4-2 | - | - | CASSQGSGASYNEQFF | TGTGCCAGCAGCCAAGGGTCAGGGGCGTCCTACAATGAGCAGTTCTTC
TRBJ2-1 | TRBV9 | - | TRBD2 | CASSTSGSSYNEQFF | TGTGCCAGCAGCACAAGCGGGAGCTCCTACAATGAGCAGTTCTTC
TRBJ1-1 | TRBV29-1 | few | - | CSVGGQNHEAFF | TGCAGCGTCGGTGGACAGAACCATGAAGCTTTCTTT
TRBJ2-7 | TRBV30 | few | - | CAWSERGAEYF | TGTGCCTGGAGTGAGAGGGGCGCCGAGTACTTC
TRBJ2-3 | TRBV7-2 | - | - | CASRIGIARPPTDTQYF | TGTGCCAGCAGAATAGGGATTGCCAGGCCACCCACAGATACGCAGTATTTT
TRBJ2-3 | TRBV29-1 | few | - | CSVDTLTDTQYF | TGCAGCGTTGATACCCTCACTGATACGCAGTATTTT
TRBJ2-5 | TRBV10-3 | - | TRBD2 | CAIGTSGQETQYF | TGTGCCATCGGGACTAGCGGCCAAGAGACCCAGTACTTC
TRBJ2-1 | TRBV30 | - | TRBD2 | CAWSGLAGHRNEQFF | TGTGCCTGGAGCGGACTAGCGGGGCACCGCAATGAGCAGTTCTTC
TRBJ2-3 | TRBV5-6 | once | - | CASSPGPSLGDTQYF | TGTGCCAGCTCCCCGGGACCCTCCTTAGGAGATACGCAGTATTTT